Here is one T cell receptor beta chain with its context. Its antigen remains unidentified. The ends lost 0 bases at V and 5 bases at J; junction bases unmatched: 9. The CDR3 extends over 16 amino acids. Germline CDR1 LNHNV, CDR2 YYDKDF (reference sequence). The data originate from a study of T cell responses to AZD1222 COVID-19 vaccine. The study, taken as a whole, reports: Females outnumbered males among donors, who were mostly white British; clonal diversity was possibly underestimated. Among those given AZD1222, only six were seropositive at baseline.

TCRdb keeps only in-frame clones here, not all; method: immunoSEQ multiplex PCR. The table lists 100,000 to 150,000 clones, 90% of them singletons. Specimen: peripheral blood, collected on day 0 of AZD1222 vaccination. The sequence was obtained from an adult in good health. The rearrangement links TRBV15 to TRBJ1-1; 7 bases are a match to TRBD1. DNA of the CDR3: TGTGCCACCAGCAGAGATCTAGCGGCAGGGGGGACTGAAGCTTTCTTT. Its translation: CATSRDLAAGGTEAFF.